The text below deals with one T cell receptor (delta chain). Its cognate antigen is unknown. The same CDR3 is also encoded by other DNA sequences in this sample. This CDR3 has 17 residues. Germline trimming cut 3 bases from V and 0 bases from J; bases unmatched to any gene: 9. CDR1 is TSWWSYY and CDR2 is QGS in the germline V gene. The sample comes from a study of Vδ1+ human thymocytes. Study findings and constraints: In the thymus, TRG and TRD repertoires looked highly polyclonal with Gaussian CDR3 lengths.

Purity of the sorted Vdelta1+ thymocytes ranged from roughly 98% to 99.6%. The template was reverse-transcribed extracted RNA. Multiplex PCR used pooled V-gene forward primers and a constant-region reverse primer to amplify CDR3s. TCRdb reprocessed the multiplex PCR reads using CATT. This sample has over 65,000 delta-chain clones, with about 35% found just once. The chain uses TRDV1 and TRDJ1, with 8 bases that match TRDD3. This TCR was recovered from a boy in the first two years of life who had congenital heart surgery. Sequencing used Vdelta1+ gamma-delta thymocytes from the thymus. Noted subset: FACS-sorted CD3+ TCRalphabeta- TCRVdelta1+ TCRVdelta2- thymocytes. The CDR3 coding sequence is TGTGCTCTTGGGGATGTAGGGCGGGGATACTACACCGATAAACTCATCTTT. This gives the protein CALGDVGRGYYTDKLIF.